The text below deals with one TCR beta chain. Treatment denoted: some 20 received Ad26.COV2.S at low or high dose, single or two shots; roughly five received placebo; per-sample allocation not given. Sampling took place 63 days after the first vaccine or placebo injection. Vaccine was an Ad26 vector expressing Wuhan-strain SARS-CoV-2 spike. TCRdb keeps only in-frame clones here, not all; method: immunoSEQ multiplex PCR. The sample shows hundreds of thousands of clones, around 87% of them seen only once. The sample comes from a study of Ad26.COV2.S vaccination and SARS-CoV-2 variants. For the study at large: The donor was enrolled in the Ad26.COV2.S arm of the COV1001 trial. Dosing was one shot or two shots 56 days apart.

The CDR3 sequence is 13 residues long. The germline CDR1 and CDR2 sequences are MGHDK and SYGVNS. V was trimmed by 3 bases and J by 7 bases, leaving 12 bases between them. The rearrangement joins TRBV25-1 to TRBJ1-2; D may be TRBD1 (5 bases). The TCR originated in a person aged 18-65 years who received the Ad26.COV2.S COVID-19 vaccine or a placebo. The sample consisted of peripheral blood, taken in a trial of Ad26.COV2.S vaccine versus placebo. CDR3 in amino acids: CASSDIKGLGYTF. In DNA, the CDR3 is TGTGCCAGCAGTGACATTAAGGGGCTTGGCTACACCTTC.